This TCR beta chain comes out of a study of blood T cell repertoires in COVID-19. CDR1 MNHEY and CDR2 SVGEGT come from the germline V gene. V shed 2 bases, J shed 3 bases, and the junction held 4 bases outside the gene matches. The CDR3 extends over 15 amino acids. Libraries were prepared by immunoSEQ multiplex PCR; TCRdb keeps only in-frame clonotypes and omits some of them. The sample has some 260,000 clones; around 80% are singletons. This clone turned up a few times. The sequence was collected from a man aged 25-45 years with acute COVID-19. The sample taken for sequencing was PBMCs or T cells enriched from blood (not recorded which). The gene calls are TRBV6-2 or TRBV6-3 and TRBJ2-1, with TRBD2 identical over 7 bases. The CDR3 DNA reads as TGTGCCAGCAGTTACCTAGCGGAGAACTACAATGAGCAGTTCTTC. It specifies CASSYLAENYNEQFF.